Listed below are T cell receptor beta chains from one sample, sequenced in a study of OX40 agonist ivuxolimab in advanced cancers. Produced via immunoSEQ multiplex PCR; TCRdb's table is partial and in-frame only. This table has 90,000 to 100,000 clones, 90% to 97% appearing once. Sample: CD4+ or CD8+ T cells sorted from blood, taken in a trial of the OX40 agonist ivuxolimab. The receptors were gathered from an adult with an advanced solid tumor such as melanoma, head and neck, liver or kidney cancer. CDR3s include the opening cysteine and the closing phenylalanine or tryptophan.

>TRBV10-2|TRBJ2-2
CASSTYSGGGTTGELFF
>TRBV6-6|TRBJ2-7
CASSYAGSPEQYF
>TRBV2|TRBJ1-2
CASSEGPGTHYGYTF
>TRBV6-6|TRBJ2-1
CASSYTPLGNEQFF
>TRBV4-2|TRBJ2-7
CASSQVPGSSSYEQYF
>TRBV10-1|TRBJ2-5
CASSEGAGGLEETQYF
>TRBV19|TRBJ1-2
CASTPGTGDYGYTF
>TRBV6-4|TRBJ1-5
CARSDEDRIPYSNQPQHF
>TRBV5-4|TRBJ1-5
CASSLAGVSNQPQHF
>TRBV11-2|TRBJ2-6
CASSPDDLTGSGANVLTF
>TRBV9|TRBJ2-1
CASSVGVGGEVFF
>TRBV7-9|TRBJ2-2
CASSFPSGGADTGELFF
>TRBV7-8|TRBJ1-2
CASSLLFQGHGYTF
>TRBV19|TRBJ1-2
CASRNHGYTF
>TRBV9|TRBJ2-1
CASSSTHRAEQFF
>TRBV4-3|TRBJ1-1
CASSQPGTENTEAFF
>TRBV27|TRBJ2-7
CASSLSTGGYEQYF
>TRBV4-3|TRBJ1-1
CASSQDRGPVSGEAFF
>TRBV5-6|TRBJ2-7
CASSFRDLFYEQYF
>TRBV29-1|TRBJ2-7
CSVVGGTSYEQYF
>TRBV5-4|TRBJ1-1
CASSLGVNTEAFF
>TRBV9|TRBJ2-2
CASRTTPDRVNTGELFF
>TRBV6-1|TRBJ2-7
CASSGTGGPLEQYF
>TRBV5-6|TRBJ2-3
CASSGSTGPTSTDTQYF
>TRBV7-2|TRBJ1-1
CASSLEDITEAFF
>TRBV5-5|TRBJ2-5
CASSLGEWGTQYF
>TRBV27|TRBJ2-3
CASSLSIRSLPRDTQYF
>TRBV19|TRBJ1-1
CASLDWTEAFF
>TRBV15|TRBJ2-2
CATMGAGGDTGELFF